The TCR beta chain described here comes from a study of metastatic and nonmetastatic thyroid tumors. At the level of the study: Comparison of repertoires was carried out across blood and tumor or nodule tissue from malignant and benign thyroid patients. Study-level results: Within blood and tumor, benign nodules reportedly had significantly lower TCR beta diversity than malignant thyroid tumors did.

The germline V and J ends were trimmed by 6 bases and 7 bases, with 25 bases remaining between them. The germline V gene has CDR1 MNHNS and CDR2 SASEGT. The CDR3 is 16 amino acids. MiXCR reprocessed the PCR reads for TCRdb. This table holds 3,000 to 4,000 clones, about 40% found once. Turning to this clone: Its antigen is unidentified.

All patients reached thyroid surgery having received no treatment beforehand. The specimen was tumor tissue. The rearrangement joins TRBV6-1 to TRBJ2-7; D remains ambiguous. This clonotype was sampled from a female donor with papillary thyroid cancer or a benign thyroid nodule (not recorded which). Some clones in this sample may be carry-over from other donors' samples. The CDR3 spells CASRASLNPVLYEQYF. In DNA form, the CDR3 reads TGTGCCAGCAGGGCATCCCTCAACCCGGTTCTGTATGAGCAGTACTTC.